This TCR beta chain was captured in a study of blood T cell repertoires in COVID-19. For the study at large: Samples came from the United States, Italy and Spain, spanning acute and convalescent COVID-19. Sample material is recorded as cDNA or gDNA derived from T cells, B-cell-depleted T cells, or PBMCs.

Germline-derived CDR1 and CDR2 are ENHRY and SYGVKD. The CDR3 totals 15 residues. The V end lost 4 bases, the J end lost 4 bases, and 13 bases lay between the germline ends. Per the authors' pipeline: Nucleated cell number was recorded as an estimate derived from reference gene primer amplification. TCRdb's table, derived via immunoSEQ multiplex PCR, lists solely in-frame clones and lacks some. Clone size and V and J calls were adopted from that table, with D and trimming inferred from the DNA. The table records 35,000 to 50,000 clones, about 89% of them present only once. Material for sequencing was peripheral blood. The chain couples TRBV10-3 to TRBJ2-2; D might be TRBD2 (6 bases). The TCR comes from a woman in her twenties or thirties in a cohort sampled during active COVID-19. The CDR3 loop is CAISAQGLATGELFF. DNA of the CDR3: TGTGCCATCAGTGCCCAGGGACTGGCCACCGGGGAGCTGTTTTTT.